Detailed here is one TCR beta chain. The study drew participants aged about 18 to 89 years from some 25 US areas. Each participant's cohort was designated according to participant-reported clinical history. The data belong to a study of blood T cell repertoires in COVID-19. The overall study: Sources were T cells, B-cell-depleted T cells, or PBMCs; the material itself was cDNA or gDNA.

This CDR3 is built from 16 residues. CDR1 and CDR2 (germline): KGHSH, LQKENI. Trimming removed 3 bases from V and 0 bases from J, with 12 bases in between. In the original processing: Reference gene primer amplification in the assay estimated nucleated cell counts. Sequenced by immunoSEQ multiplex PCR; TCRdb stores in-frame clones only, minus some. V, J and clone size are taken as reported in that table, and D and trimming were inferred from the DNA itself. This table holds a few hundred thousand clones, 80% found once. Sequencing was performed on PBMCs or T cells enriched from blood (not recorded which). This sequence originates from a woman aged 35 to 49 with acute COVID-19. The chain recombines TRBV18 with TRBJ1-5; D gene unclear. CDR3 coding DNA: TGTGCCAGCTCACCGAACAGCCTCTATAGCAATCAGCCCCAGCATTTT. As protein: CASSPNSLYSNQPQHF.